This T cell receptor (beta chain) was observed in a study of long-term antiretroviral therapy in people with HIV. General study findings and limits: Researchers lacked any data on ART adherence, viral resistance or therapy changes. At every time point, clones expanded before ART dominated the repertoire. Blood dating 2004 to 2017 may reflect older ART regimens.

Researchers ran immunoSEQ v3.0 at survey level. Only in-frame clones appear in the TCRdb table, and some are missing; sequencing was by immunoSEQ multiplex PCR. Of about 19,000 clones in the sample, less than 85% were seen once. This CDR3 is 15 amino acids long. CDR1 and CDR2 from the germline V gene are SEHNR and FQNEAQ (reference sequence). With 1 base clipped from V and 7 bases from J, the junction kept 4 bases outside the gene matches. Only one count was recorded for this clone. Its antigen is undetermined. Sample: unsorted PBMCs, taken 0.5 years before starting antiretroviral therapy. This TCR was sampled from a woman aged 50 to 60 with HIV. V is TRBV7-9 and J is TRBJ1-6, with 7 bases identical to TRBD1. The CDR3 region has the DNA TGTGCCAGCAGCTTAGGCCAGGGGGGGAATTCACCCCTCCACTTT. Translated: CASSLGQGGNSPLHF.